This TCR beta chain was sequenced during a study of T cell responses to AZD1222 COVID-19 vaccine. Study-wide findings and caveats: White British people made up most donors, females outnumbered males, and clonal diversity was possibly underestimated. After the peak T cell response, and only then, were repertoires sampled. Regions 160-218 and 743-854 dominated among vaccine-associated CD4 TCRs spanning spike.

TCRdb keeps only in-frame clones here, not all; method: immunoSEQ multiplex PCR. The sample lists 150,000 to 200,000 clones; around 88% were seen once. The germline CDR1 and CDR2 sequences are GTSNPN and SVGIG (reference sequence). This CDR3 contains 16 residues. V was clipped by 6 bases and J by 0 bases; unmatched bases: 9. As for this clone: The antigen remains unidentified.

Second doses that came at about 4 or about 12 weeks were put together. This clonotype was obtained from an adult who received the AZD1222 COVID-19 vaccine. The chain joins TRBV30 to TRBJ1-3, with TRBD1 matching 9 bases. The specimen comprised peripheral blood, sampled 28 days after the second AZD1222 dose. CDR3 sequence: CACGTGLLSSGNTIYF. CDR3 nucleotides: TGTGCCTGCGGGACAGGGTTGTTAAGCTCTGGAAACACCATATATTTT.